This is a list of T cell receptor beta chains from one sample in a study of CD8 T cells in ankylosing spondylitis. TCRdb fed the 5' RACE reads into MiXCR, producing one record per CDR3 protein. The sample has 500,000 to 550,000 distinct CDR3 sequences; 9.5% to 15% are singletons. Material: blood, either unsorted or a sorted T cell fraction (not recorded which). All receptors derive from a male donor with ankylosing spondylitis. The CDR3 runs from the conserved cysteine through the conserved F or W. D genes are given only for firm matches. Expanded clones get a size class; other rows say once, few or many, or leave the size out.

d_gene	v_gene	j_gene	abundance	CDR3nt	CDR3aa
.	TRBV5-6	TRBJ2-6	.	TGTGCCAGCAGCCGGTTCGGGATCTCTGGGGCCAACGTCCTGACTTTC	CASSRFGISGANVLTF
TRBD2	TRBV20-1	TRBJ2-1	many	TGCAGTGCTAGAGACGGGACTAGCGGGAGTTTACTCCATGAGCAGTTCTTC	CSARDGTSGSLLHEQFF
.	TRBV20-1	TRBJ2-5	.	TGCAGTGCTAGATCAAGGAGTTTAGAGACCCAGTACTTC	CSARSRSLETQYF
.	TRBV20-1	TRBJ2-2	.	TGCAGTGCTCCAGGGGGGACCGGGGAGCTGTTTTTT	CSAPGGTGELFF
.	TRBV7-2	TRBJ2-1	many	TGTGCCAGCAGCTTAGTTGGGTGGGGCAATGAGCAGTTCTTC	CASSLVGWGNEQFF
TRBD2	TRBV5-1	TRBJ2-3	many	TGCGCCAGCAGCTTAGGGGCTAGCGGGAGTAAAGCAGATACGCAGTATTTT	CASSLGASGSKADTQYF
.	TRBV7-2	TRBJ1-6	few	TGTGCCAGCAGCTCCTCCCCGAGCTCCTATAATTCACCCCTCCACTTT	CASSSSPSSYNSPLHF
.	TRBV7-8	TRBJ2-5	.	TGTGCCAGCAGCTTATATTCGGTGTCGGAGACCCAGTACTTC	CASSLYSVSETQYF
.	TRBV15	TRBJ2-2	few	TGTGCCACCAGCAGGGAGGCCAGAGACCGCGGCAGGTGGAACACCGGGGAGCTGTTTTTT	CATSREARDRGRWNTGELFF
TRBD1	TRBV7-2	TRBJ2-1	many	TGTGCCAGCAGCTTATGGACAGGGGACAATGAGCAGTTCTTC	CASSLWTGDNEQFF
TRBD2	TRBV7-9	TRBJ2-1	.	TGTGCCAGCAGCTTAGTAGGTAGCGGGAGGTCCTACAATGAGCAGTTCTTC	CASSLVGSGRSYNEQFF
TRBD2	TRBV24-1	TRBJ2-3	few	TGTGCCACCAGTGATAGGACTAGCGGGAGTTATACGCAGTATTTT	CATSDRTSGSYTQYF
.	TRBV7-2	TRBJ2-7	many	TGTGCCAGCAGCTTAAAGGGCAGCCGGACACATGGGTACGAGCAGTACTTC	CASSLKGSRTHGYEQYF
.	TRBV2	TRBJ1-4	.	TGTGCCAGCAGCCAATGGGGAGGCAGAGCGGGAGAAAAACTGTTTTTT	CASSQWGGRAGEKLFF
.	TRBV7-9	TRBJ1-2	many	TGTGCCAGCAGCCCCCAGGGATATGGCTACACCTTC	CASSPQGYGYTF
.	TRBV29-1	TRBJ1-1	many	TGCAGCGGCCGGGAAGGAACAGTTGAAGCTTTCTTT	CSGREGTVEAFF
.	TRBV10-3	TRBJ1-1	few	TGTGCCATCAGTGAGTCTTCAGGGTTAAGAAGAACTGAAGCTTTCTTT	CAISESSGLRRTEAFF
TRBD2	TRBV29-1	TRBJ2-7	.	TGCAGCGTTGCCGATAGCGGGAGGTCCTTCTCCTACGAGCAGTACTTC	CSVADSGRSFSYEQYF
TRBD1	TRBV27	TRBJ2-7	.	TGTGCCAGCAGTTTCACGGGACAGAACTACGAGCAGTACTTC	CASSFTGQNYEQYF
TRBD2	TRBV20-1	TRBJ2-1	.	TGCAGTGCTGGGGGACTAGCGGGAGAGAATGAGCAGTTCTTC	CSAGGLAGENEQFF
.	TRBV5-1	TRBJ1-1	many	TGCGCCAGCAGCTTCACGACAGGGAACACTGAAGCTTTCTTT	CASSFTTGNTEAFF
.	TRBV18	TRBJ2-1	.	TGTGCCAGCTCCCTTCATGGGGATGAGCAGTTCTTC	CASSLHGDEQFF
.	TRBV5-1	TRBJ2-3	many	TGCGCCAGCAGCTCCGAGGGCCTGTTTAGCACAGATACGCAGTATTTT	CASSSEGLFSTDTQYF
.	TRBV27	TRBJ2-5	.	TGTGCCAGCACCCAAGACAGGCTTGGCGGGACCCAGTACTTC	CASTQDRLGGTQYF
TRBD2	TRBV2	TRBJ2-1	few	TGTGCCAGCCTAGCGGGAGGGTTCAATGAGCAGTTCTTC	CASLAGGFNEQFF
.	TRBV29-1	TRBJ1-5	few	TGCAGCGTTGTAGGGGACGGTCAGCCCCAGCATTTT	CSVVGDGQPQHF
TRBD1	TRBV12-3/TRBV12-4	TRBJ1-2	.	TGTGCCAGCAGGGCCGCAGGGGGCAGGAACTATGGCTACACCTTC	CASRAAGGRNYGYTF
TRBD1	TRBV5-6	TRBJ1-6	.	TGTGCCAGCAGTCCCGGACAGGGCGATAATTCACCCCCCCACTTT	CASSPGQGDNSPPHF
.	TRBV7-2	TRBJ2-7	.	TGTGCCAGCAGCTTCGGCTTAGGGCCTGCCTACGAGCAGTACTTC	CASSFGLGPAYEQYF
TRBD2	TRBV7-2	TRBJ2-7	few	TGTGCCAGCACCCGGGGACTAGCGGGATCCTACGAGCAGTACTTC	CASTRGLAGSYEQYF
.	TRBV25-1	TRBJ2-5	few	TGTGCCAGCACTTTCGGGTTTGCACGGACCCAGTACTTC	CASTFGFARTQYF
.	TRBV20-1	TRBJ1-5	few	TGCAGTGCTAGGAGCCTGGGGGTCAGCAATCAGCCCCAGCATTTT	CSARSLGVSNQPQHF
TRBD1	TRBV12-3/TRBV12-4	TRBJ2-7	many	TGTGCCAGCAGAGGCGTGGGGACAGGGGCCCACGAGCAGTACTTC	CASRGVGTGAHEQYF
.	TRBV5-1	TRBJ2-2	many	TGCGCCAGCAGCCCATCACGGGAGCCGGACACCGGGGAGCTGTTTTTT	CASSPSREPDTGELFF
.	TRBV29-1	TRBJ2-2	many	TGCAGCGCAAATCTAGCGACCGGGGAGCTGTTTTTT	CSANLATGELFF
.	TRBV14	TRBJ1-1	few	TGTGCCAGCAGCCTCTTTACGGGACTGCGGAACACTGAAGCTTTCTTT	CASSLFTGLRNTEAFF